The rows below give T cell receptor beta chains drawn from one sample of a study of early T cells in non-severe SARS-CoV-2 infection. Using its own MiXCR run on the 5' RACE reads, TCRdb lists one record per CDR3 protein. This sample has more than 65,000 distinct CDR3 sequences; roughly 4.6% occur once, and the top ten carry 3.6%. The specimen was whole blood, collected at baseline. These receptor sequences come from an adult who was a healthcare worker with PCR-confirmed SARS-CoV-2 infection or an uninfected control (not recorded which). The donor label of this sample is uncertain. Both conserved end residues are part of each CDR3. Size is stated for part of the rows, as once, few or many counts, or as a class when the clone is expanded.

v_call: TRBV19
clone_size: many
j_call: TRBJ1-2
cdr3_aa: CASSIDRYYGYTF

v_call: TRBV7-2
clone_size: many
j_call: TRBJ2-1
cdr3_aa: CASSPAGGGNSGEQFF

v_call: TRBV1
clone_size: -
j_call: TRBJ1-3
cdr3_aa: CTSKGKGNTIYF

v_call: TRBV19
clone_size: many
j_call: TRBJ2-3
cdr3_aa: CASSSGNPDTQYF

v_call: TRBV11-2
clone_size: few
j_call: TRBJ2-7
cdr3_aa: CASSSNLAGGPREQYF

v_call: TRBV20-1
clone_size: many
j_call: TRBJ2-5
cdr3_aa: CSARDSAGVRETQYF

v_call: TRBV30
clone_size: many
j_call: TRBJ1-1
cdr3_aa: CAWKAREPFF

v_call: TRBV6-6
clone_size: many
j_call: TRBJ1-1
cdr3_aa: CASSYPGKAEAFF

v_call: TRBV7-9
clone_size: -
j_call: TRBJ1-2
cdr3_aa: CASSPPGDYGYTF

v_call: TRBV6-2/TRBV6-3
clone_size: few
j_call: TRBJ2-2
cdr3_aa: CATKSSGLRTGELFF

v_call: TRBV11-2
clone_size: -
j_call: TRBJ1-1
cdr3_aa: CASSPGQGMNTEAFF

v_call: TRBV4-3
clone_size: few
j_call: TRBJ1-2
cdr3_aa: CASSQTETGNYGYTF

v_call: TRBV28
clone_size: -
j_call: TRBJ2-7
cdr3_aa: CASSARLGLYEQYF

v_call: TRBV9
clone_size: -
j_call: TRBJ1-1
cdr3_aa: CASSPPVISGDLFYTEAFF

v_call: TRBV2
clone_size: -
j_call: TRBJ2-3
cdr3_aa: CASSEVGTVTDTQYF

v_call: TRBV9
clone_size: many
j_call: TRBJ2-5
cdr3_aa: CASGSGAFKETQYF

v_call: TRBV13
clone_size: many
j_call: TRBJ2-1
cdr3_aa: CASSLAPSRSYNEQFF

v_call: TRBV12-3/TRBV12-4
clone_size: many
j_call: TRBJ2-7
cdr3_aa: CASSIGQGYEQYF

v_call: TRBV5-4
clone_size: many
j_call: TRBJ1-4
cdr3_aa: CASSLTPRTGMEKLFF

v_call: TRBV7-3
clone_size: many
j_call: TRBJ2-7
cdr3_aa: CASSLNIAYEQYF

v_call: TRBV29-1
clone_size: -
j_call: TRBJ2-5
cdr3_aa: CSVARAQGGGETQYF

v_call: TRBV5-1
clone_size: many
j_call: TRBJ1-1
cdr3_aa: CASSVDRVLNTEAFF

v_call: TRBV5-1
clone_size: -
j_call: TRBJ2-7
cdr3_aa: CASSPGTGPYEQYF

v_call: TRBV7-3
clone_size: many
j_call: TRBJ2-3
cdr3_aa: CASSFGLGTDTQYF

v_call: TRBV5-1
clone_size: few
j_call: TRBJ1-5
cdr3_aa: CASSLHGASNQPQHF

v_call: TRBV7-2
clone_size: many
j_call: TRBJ2-7
cdr3_aa: CASSEQGGAYEQYF

v_call: TRBV20-1
clone_size: -
j_call: TRBJ1-5
cdr3_aa: CSATRTGVRNQPQHF

v_call: TRBV7-2
clone_size: many
j_call: TRBJ1-4
cdr3_aa: CASSLYGINEKLFF

v_call: TRBV6-6
clone_size: few
j_call: TRBJ1-6
cdr3_aa: CASSYLEGQGYNSPLHF

v_call: TRBV5-5
clone_size: few
j_call: TRBJ1-1
cdr3_aa: CASSLEGVAFF

v_call: TRBV5-6
clone_size: -
j_call: TRBJ1-6
cdr3_aa: CASRTGTPYNSPLHF

v_call: TRBV24-1
clone_size: many
j_call: TRBJ2-7
cdr3_aa: CATSEQRRSTYEQYF

v_call: TRBV6-5
clone_size: many
j_call: TRBJ2-5
cdr3_aa: CASSYGRQGAPNQETQYF

v_call: TRBV6-5
clone_size: many
j_call: TRBJ2-3
cdr3_aa: CASRRSDTQYF

v_call: TRBV15
clone_size: few
j_call: TRBJ2-5
cdr3_aa: CATSGRQGPQETQYF

v_call: TRBV11-2
clone_size: many
j_call: TRBJ1-1
cdr3_aa: CASSLGQALMNTEAFF

v_call: TRBV10-1
clone_size: many
j_call: TRBJ1-4
cdr3_aa: CASSDSHGEKLFF

v_call: TRBV7-2
clone_size: few
j_call: TRBJ1-4
cdr3_aa: CASSSTTGRTNEKLFF

v_call: TRBV20-1
clone_size: many
j_call: TRBJ1-3
cdr3_aa: CSAREVSSGNTIYF

v_call: TRBV6-2/TRBV6-3
clone_size: many
j_call: TRBJ1-5
cdr3_aa: CASSSRGGVDRQPQHF

v_call: TRBV6-6
clone_size: many
j_call: TRBJ1-1
cdr3_aa: CASRTGANTEAFF

v_call: TRBV18
clone_size: few
j_call: TRBJ1-4
cdr3_aa: CASSPDNGEKLFF

v_call: TRBV9
clone_size: many
j_call: TRBJ1-3
cdr3_aa: CASSVVGGGGNTIYF

v_call: TRBV6-2/TRBV6-3
clone_size: -
j_call: TRBJ1-5
cdr3_aa: CASTLGQGDNQPQHF

v_call: TRBV11-2
clone_size: many
j_call: TRBJ1-4
cdr3_aa: CASSLHRDRGGEKLFF

v_call: TRBV11-3
clone_size: many
j_call: TRBJ2-2
cdr3_aa: CASSLGQGRTGELFF

v_call: TRBV20-1
clone_size: many
j_call: TRBJ1-1
cdr3_aa: CSARDDVSQHTEAFF

v_call: TRBV12-3/TRBV12-4
clone_size: many
j_call: TRBJ1-1
cdr3_aa: CASSLGIVAEAFF

v_call: TRBV14
clone_size: few
j_call: TRBJ1-1
cdr3_aa: CASSQRTDVFVSEAFF

v_call: TRBV11-2
clone_size: few
j_call: TRBJ1-1
cdr3_aa: CASSLAGTSRTEAFF

v_call: TRBV4-2
clone_size: -
j_call: TRBJ2-5
cdr3_aa: CASSQVQPGLAGGRFETQYF

v_call: TRBV5-1
clone_size: few
j_call: TRBJ2-5
cdr3_aa: CASSWSTAGGETQYF

v_call: TRBV21-1
clone_size: many
j_call: TRBJ2-5
cdr3_aa: CASSKKRRRPTGTQTEETQYF

v_call: TRBV19
clone_size: -
j_call: TRBJ2-7
cdr3_aa: CASRSLASYEQYF

v_call: TRBV29-1
clone_size: many
j_call: TRBJ1-5
cdr3_aa: CSVETGRDQPQHF

v_call: TRBV2
clone_size: -
j_call: TRBJ1-1
cdr3_aa: CASSDMGIFAEAFF